This T cell receptor (beta chain) came from a study of identical twins. Every one of the donors was a healthy Caucasian. TCRdb fed the 5' RACE reads into MiXCR, producing one record per CDR3 protein. Of approximately 550,000 distinct CDR3 sequences detected, around 20% appear once; the ten largest clones hold around 0.5%. This clonotype was found a few times. Its matching antigen is unknown. The study's findings and limits: Monozygotic twin pairs showed more out-of-frame TCR alpha sharing than models estimated. Not following the same donors, the study drew its conclusions from cross-sectional statistical analysis. Carriage of fewer insertions was seen in abundant cord blood beta clonotypes, whereas memory repertoires showed none.

There are 16 residues in the CDR3. Germline CDR1 reads MGHRA; CDR2 reads YSYEKL. The V end lost 1 base, the J end lost 2 bases, and 12 bases lay between the germline ends. This sample was shared with a second study, whose subject was yellow fever vaccine responses in identical twins.

The TCR comes from a woman under 30 in good health. The V call is TRBV4-1, the J call TRBJ2-1; D is ambiguous. Specimen: CD4+ T cells sorted from blood. CDR3 sequence (DNA): TGCGCCAGCAGCCAAGTTGACCTGATTACCTACAATGAGCAGTTCTTC. As protein: CASSQVDLITYNEQFF.